This T cell receptor (beta chain) was found in a study of blood T cell repertoires in COVID-19. The table came from immunoSEQ multiplex PCR; TCRdb's copy has only in-frame clones and leaves some out. The repertoire holds tens of thousands of clones, with less than 90% as singletons. The CDR3 loop spans 10 amino acids. Per the germline V gene, CDR1 is SNHLY and CDR2 is FYNNEI. V was pared by 8 bases and J by 8 bases, with 10 bases between. The sequencing sample was made of peripheral blood. The chain links TRBV2 to TRBJ2-7; D is unresolved. This TCR was recovered from a human donor in a cohort sampled during active COVID-19. CDR3 bases: TGTGCCAGCGGCCTTATGAAGCAGTACTTC. The encoded protein is CASGLMKQYF.